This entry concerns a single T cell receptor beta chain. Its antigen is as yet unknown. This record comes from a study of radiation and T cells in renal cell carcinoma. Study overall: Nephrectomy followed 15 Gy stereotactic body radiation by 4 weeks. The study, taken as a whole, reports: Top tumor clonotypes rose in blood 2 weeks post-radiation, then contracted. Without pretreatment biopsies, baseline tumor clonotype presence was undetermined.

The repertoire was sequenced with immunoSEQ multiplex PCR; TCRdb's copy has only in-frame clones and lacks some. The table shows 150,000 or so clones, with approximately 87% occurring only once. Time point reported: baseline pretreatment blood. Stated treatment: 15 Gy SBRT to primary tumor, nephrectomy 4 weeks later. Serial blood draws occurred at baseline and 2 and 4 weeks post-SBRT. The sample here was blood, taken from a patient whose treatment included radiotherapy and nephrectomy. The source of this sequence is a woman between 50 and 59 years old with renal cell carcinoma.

The CDR3 here is CASSEDSYSGNTIYF. In DNA, the CDR3 is TGTGCCAGCAGTGAAGACTCCTACTCTGGAAACACCATATATTTT. The chain recombines TRBV27 with TRBJ1-3; D call uncertain. The CDR3 contains 15 residues. Germline V gives CDR1 MNHEY, CDR2 SMNVEV (reference sequence). Trimming cost V 5 bases and J 0 bases, with 11 bases left between them.